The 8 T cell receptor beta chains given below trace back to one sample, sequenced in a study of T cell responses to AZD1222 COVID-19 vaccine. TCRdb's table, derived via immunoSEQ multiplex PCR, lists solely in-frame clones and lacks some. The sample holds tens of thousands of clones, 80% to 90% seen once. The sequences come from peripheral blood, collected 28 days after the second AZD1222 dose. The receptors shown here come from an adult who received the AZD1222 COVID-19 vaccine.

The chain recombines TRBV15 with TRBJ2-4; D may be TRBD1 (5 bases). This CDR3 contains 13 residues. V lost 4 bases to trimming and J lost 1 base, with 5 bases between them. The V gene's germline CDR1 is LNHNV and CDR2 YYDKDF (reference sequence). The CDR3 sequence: CATSTGAKNIQYF. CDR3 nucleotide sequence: TGTGCCACCAGCACAGGGGCCAAAAACATTCAGTACTTC.

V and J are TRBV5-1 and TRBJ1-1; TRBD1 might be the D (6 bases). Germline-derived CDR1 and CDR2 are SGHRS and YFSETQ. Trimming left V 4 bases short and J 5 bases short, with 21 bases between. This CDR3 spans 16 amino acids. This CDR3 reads CASSPLQVGARTEAFF. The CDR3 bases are TGCGCCAGCAGCCCCCTCCAGGTGGGGGCGAGGACTGAAGCTTTCTTT.

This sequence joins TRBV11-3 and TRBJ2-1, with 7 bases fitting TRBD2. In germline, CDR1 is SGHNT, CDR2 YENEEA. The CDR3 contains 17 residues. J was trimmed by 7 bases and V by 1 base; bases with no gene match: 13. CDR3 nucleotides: TGTGCCAGCAGCTTAGGGGGGGGAAGGGTTCGAGGGAATGAGCAGTTCTTC. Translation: CASSLGGGRVRGNEQFF.

The CDR3 DNA sequence: TGTGCCAGCAGCCGGACTAGCGGTCAGAGCTCCTACAATGAGCAGTTCTTC. Its translation: CASSRTSGQSSYNEQFF. V usage is TRBV14 and J usage is TRBJ2-1; 10 bases are shared with TRBD2. The CDR3 sequence is 17 residues long. After removal of 4 bases from V and 0 bases from J, the junction contained 6 bases not matched to a gene. Germline assignment: CDR1 SGHDN and CDR2 FVKESK.

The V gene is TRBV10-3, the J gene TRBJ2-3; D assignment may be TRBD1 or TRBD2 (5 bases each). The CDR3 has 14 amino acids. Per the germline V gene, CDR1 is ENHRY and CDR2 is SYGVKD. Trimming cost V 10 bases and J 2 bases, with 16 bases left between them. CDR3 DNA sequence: TGTGCCACGCAGGGCGGGTCTTACACAGATACGCAGTATTTT. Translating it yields CATQGGSYTDTQYF.

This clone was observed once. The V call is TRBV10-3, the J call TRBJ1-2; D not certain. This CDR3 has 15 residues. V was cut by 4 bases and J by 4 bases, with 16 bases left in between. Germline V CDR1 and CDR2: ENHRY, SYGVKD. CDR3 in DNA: TGTGCCATCAGTGGTAGAATGGAAGAGGCCTATGGCTACACCTTC. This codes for CAISGRMEEAYGYTF.

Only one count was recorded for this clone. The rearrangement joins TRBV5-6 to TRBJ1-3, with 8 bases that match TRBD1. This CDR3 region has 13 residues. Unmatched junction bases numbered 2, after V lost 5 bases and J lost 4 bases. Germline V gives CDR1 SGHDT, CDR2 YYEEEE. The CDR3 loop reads CASRTGVGNTIYF. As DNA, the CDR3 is TGTGCCAGCAGGACAGGGGTAGGAAACACCATATATTTT.

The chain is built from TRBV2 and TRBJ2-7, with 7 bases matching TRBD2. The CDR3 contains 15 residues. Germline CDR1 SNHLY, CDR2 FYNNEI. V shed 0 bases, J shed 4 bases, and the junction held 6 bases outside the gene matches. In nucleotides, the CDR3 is TGTGCCAGCAGTGAAGCAGCGGGACTCGGGTACGAGCAGTACTTC. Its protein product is CASSEAAGLGYEQYF.